The 19 T cell receptor beta chains below come from one sample, sequenced in a study of CD8 T cells in ankylosing spondylitis. TCRdb independently ran MiXCR on the 5' RACE reads; one entry per CDR3 protein. The sample yields some 200,000 distinct CDR3 sequences, over 10% seen once. Source material: blood, either unsorted or a sorted T cell fraction (not recorded which). The receptors originated from a male donor with ankylosing spondylitis or in good health (not recorded which).

This clonotype was detected ten times or more. This chain connects TRBV12-3 or TRBV12-4 to TRBJ2-3; D ambiguous. V lost 6 bases, J lost 2 bases, and 6 bases lay in between. This CDR3 region has 12 residues. Here the CDR3 DNA reads TGTGCCAGCAGCTCTCTCACAGATACGCAGTATTTT. Its translation is CASSSLTDTQYF.

The J gene is TRBJ1-1, the V gene TRBV30; no clear D. The germline gives CDR1 GTSNPN, CDR2 SVGIG (reference sequence). V was shortened by 0 bases and J by 4 bases, with 6 bases between the two germline ends. The CDR3 covers 12 residues. CDR3 in DNA: TGTGCCTGGAGTGTAACGCTCACTGAAGCTTTCTTT. It specifies CAWSVTLTEAFF. Drawing the rest from reference TRBV30 and TRBJ1-1, the complete variable domain is SQTIHQWPATLVQPVGSPLSLECTVEGTSNPNLYWYRQAAGRGLQLLFYSVGIGQISSEVPQNLSASRPQDRQFILSSKKLLLSDSGFYLCAWSVTLTEAFFGQGTRLTVV.

V gene TRBV20-1 combines with J gene TRBJ2-7; possible D gene TRBD2, 5 bases. The CDR3 is 13 residues long. Trimming left V 2 bases short and J 4 bases short, with 12 bases between. The germline V gene has CDR1 DFQATT and CDR2 SNEGSKA (reference sequence). This CDR3 is CSARSGKKYEQYF. The CDR3, as DNA: TGCAGTGCTAGATCGGGAAAGAAATACGAGCAGTACTTC.

This clonotype came up many times. The chain employs TRBV29-1 and TRBJ2-3; D ambiguous. Germline assignment: CDR1 SQVTM and CDR2 ANQGSEA. The CDR3 is made up of 12 amino acids. Trimming cost V 2 bases and J 1 base, with 4 bases left between them. CDR3: CSVEPRTDTQYF. CDR3 nucleotides: TGCAGCGTTGAACCGCGCACAGATACGCAGTATTTT.

This clonotype appeared a few times. The chain carries TRBV20-1 and TRBJ2-7; D possibly corresponds to TRBD1 (5 bases). With 1 base removed from V and 3 bases from J, the gap between germline ends came to 13 bases. Germline-derived CDR1 and CDR2 are DFQATT and SNEGSKA (reference sequence). The CDR3 has 14 residues. The DNA of the CDR3 is TGCAGTGCTAGAGGTGGCAGGGATAGCTACGAGCAGTACTTC. Encoded protein: CSARGGRDSYEQYF.

This rearrangement joins TRBV7-9 to TRBJ1-2; perhaps TRBD1 as D (5 bases). CDR3 length: 17 residues. Germline CDR1 reads SEHNR; CDR2 reads FQNEAQ (reference sequence). Deletions cut 7 bases from V and 4 bases from J, with 25 bases between. This chain's CDR3 is CASTLPEWDSLFYGYTF. CDR3 coding DNA: TGTGCCAGCACCCTCCCTGAATGGGACTCGCTATTCTATGGCTACACCTTC.

This clonotype was seen a handful of times. The chain combines TRBV15 with TRBJ2-7, with 8 bases lining up with TRBD1. The germline gives CDR1 LNHNV, CDR2 YYDKDF (reference sequence). The CDR3 consists of 13 residues. Trimming removed 8 bases from V and 4 bases from J; junction bases left unmatched: 7. This CDR3 is CATALDREYEQYF. CDR3 DNA sequence: TGTGCCACCGCTTTGGACAGGGAATACGAGCAGTACTTC. Full variable domain (remainder filled in from reference TRBV15 and TRBJ2-7): DAMVIQNPRYQVTQFGKPVTLSCSQTLNHNVMYWYQQKSSQAPKLLFHYYDKDFNNEADTPDNFQSRRPNTSFCFLDIRSPGLGDTAMYLCATALDREYEQYFGPGTRLTVT.

CDR3 bases: TGTGCCAGCAGGGCGCTCGGGGGGGCCAACGTCCTGACTTTC. Its translation: CASRALGGANVLTF. V is TRBV27 and J is TRBJ2-6; D is uncertain. Germline V gene data show CDR1 as MNHEY and CDR2 as SMNVEV (reference sequence). The CDR3 runs 14 residues. Trimming pared 6 bases from V and 4 bases from J, leaving 10 bases between.

In this sample, this clonotype turned up a few times. This chain connects TRBV27 to TRBJ2-3; 7 bases line up with TRBD1. Germline lookup yields CDR1 MNHEY and CDR2 SMNVEV (reference sequence). With 6 bases clipped from V and 0 bases from J, the junction kept 6 bases outside the gene matches. CDR3 length: 15 residues. As DNA, the CDR3 is TGTGCCAGCAGACCCGGGACAGCTAGCACAGATACGCAGTATTTT. Translation gives CASRPGTASTDTQYF.

The rearrangement uses TRBV4-1 and TRBJ2-1; D gene unclear. Germline CDR1 reads MGHRA; CDR2 reads YSYEKL. Trimming shortened V by 0 bases and J by 8 bases, and 14 bases separated the two germline ends. The CDR3 runs 15 residues. In nucleotides, the CDR3 is TGCGCCAGCAGCCAAGAAAGGCTGGAAATCCATGAGCAGTTCTTC. Protein: CASSQERLEIHEQFF.

At least ten counts were recorded for this clonotype. The gene calls are TRBV4-2 and TRBJ2-7; D remains unclear. Trimming removed 0 bases from V and 6 bases from J, with 15 bases in between. Germline V CDR1 and CDR2: LGHNA, YNFKEQ. The CDR3 covers 15 residues. As DNA, the CDR3 is TGTGCCAGCAGCCAAGATCGAGGAGCCCCCCGCGAGCAGTACTTC. Protein product: CASSQDRGAPREQYF.

This clonotype was picked up a small number of times. The chain employs TRBV12-3 or TRBV12-4 and TRBJ2-5; TRBD2 agrees at 10 bases. The J segment lost 1 base and the V segment lost 1 base, leaving 6 bases of the junction unmatched. There are 17 residues in the CDR3. DNA of the CDR3: TGTGCCAGCAGTTTAGGTGGACTAGCGGCAACCCAAGAGACCCAGTACTTC. It is translated as CASSLGGLAATQETQYF.

This clonotype was seen a handful of times. The chain has TRBV11-2 and TRBJ2-2, with 8 bases matching TRBD2. The CDR3 is 16 amino acids. The trim removed 5 bases at V and 1 base at J, leaving 6 bases unmatched. The germline gives CDR1 SGHAT, CDR2 FQNNGV. The CDR3, as DNA: TGTGCCAGCAGCATGATTAGCGGGGAGAACACCGGGGAGCTGTTTTTT. Residues: CASSMISGENTGELFF.

The sample holds a few counts of this clonotype. This rearrangement joins TRBV27 to TRBJ1-3; D not certain. The V gene's germline CDR1 is MNHEY and CDR2 SMNVEV (reference sequence). The CDR3 is made up of 14 amino acids. The ends were cut back, 2 bases at V and 8 bases at J, with 13 bases in the middle. This CDR3 reads CASSLVPGGDTIYF. The CDR3 DNA reads as TGTGCCAGCAGTTTAGTCCCGGGCGGGGACACCATATATTTT.

This clonotype was recorded a few times. V is TRBV3-1 and J is TRBJ2-6, with D possibly TRBD1 on 6 matching bases. The CDR3 spans 19 residues. V lost 2 bases and J 2 bases, leaving 19 bases between the germline ends. Germline-derived CDR1 and CDR2 are LGHDT and YNNKEL (reference sequence). In nucleotides, the CDR3 is TGTGCCAGCAGCCAATGGGGGCACAGGGTGCCCCCTGGGGCCAACGTCCTGACTTTC. Amino acids: CASSQWGHRVPPGANVLTF.

Many counts were recorded for this clonotype. The chain's CDR3 is CASSQEGGNTDTQYF. The CDR3 DNA is TGTGCCAGCAGCCAAGAGGGGGGGAACACAGATACGCAGTATTTT. The J gene is TRBJ2-3, the V gene TRBV4-2; 7 bases map to TRBD2. CDR3 length: 15 residues. CDR1 and CDR2 (germline): LGHNA, YNFKEQ. V shed 0 bases and J 2 bases; nucleotides not matched to a gene: 2.

There are a few counts of this clonotype. The chain has TRBV27 and TRBJ2-1; D not certain. Germline CDR1 is MNHEY and CDR2 is SMNVEV (reference sequence). The CDR3 extends over 14 amino acids. With 5 bases removed from V and 4 bases from J, the gap between germline ends came to 12 bases. CDR3 sequence (DNA): TGTGCCAGCAGTCCCCGGGCGCCTTACAATGAGCAGTTCTTC. This encodes CASSPRAPYNEQFF.

This clonotype was observed at least ten times. The V call is TRBV4-2, the J call TRBJ2-1, with 8 bases lining up with TRBD2. Looked up from germline, CDR1 is LGHNA and CDR2 is YNFKEQ. Trimming cost V 0 bases and J 2 bases; bases outside gene matches: 6. This CDR3 contains 17 residues. The CDR3 nucleotides are TGTGCCAGCAGCCAAGATGTCGAAGCGGGGGCCTACAATGAGCAGTTCTTC. Protein sequence: CASSQDVEAGAYNEQFF.

In this sample, this clonotype turned up many times. The gene calls are TRBV4-1 and TRBJ2-7; 9 bases map to TRBD1. The CDR3 runs 15 residues. J gave up 3 bases and V 1 base, and 4 bases lay outside the gene matches. The germline V gene has CDR1 MGHRA and CDR2 YSYEKL. The CDR3 coding sequence is TGCGCCAGCAGCCAAGTTGGGACAGGGATCTACGAGCAGTACTTC. Translation: CASSQVGTGIYEQYF.